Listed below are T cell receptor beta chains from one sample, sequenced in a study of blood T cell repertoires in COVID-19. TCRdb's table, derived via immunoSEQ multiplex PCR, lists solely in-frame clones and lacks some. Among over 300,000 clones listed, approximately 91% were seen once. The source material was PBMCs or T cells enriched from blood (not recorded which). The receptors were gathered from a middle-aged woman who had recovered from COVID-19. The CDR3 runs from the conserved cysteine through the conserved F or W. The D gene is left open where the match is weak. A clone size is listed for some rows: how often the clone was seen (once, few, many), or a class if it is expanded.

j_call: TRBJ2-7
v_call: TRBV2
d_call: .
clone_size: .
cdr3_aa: CAAAGALSYEQYF
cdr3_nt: TGTGCCGCCGCGGGGGCCCTATCCTACGAGCAGTACTTC

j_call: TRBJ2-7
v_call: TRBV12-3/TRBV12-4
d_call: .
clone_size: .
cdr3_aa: CASRTGYYEQYF
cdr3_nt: TGTGCCAGCAGAACAGGGTACTACGAGCAGTACTTC

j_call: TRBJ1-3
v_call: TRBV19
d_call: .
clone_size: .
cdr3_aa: CATTKGGGTTGNTIYF
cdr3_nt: TGTGCCACCACAAAAGGCGGGGGGACTACTGGAAACACCATATATTTT

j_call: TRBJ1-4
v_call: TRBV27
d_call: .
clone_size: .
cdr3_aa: CASSLQAAAANEKLFF
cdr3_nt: TGTGCCAGCAGTTTACAGGCAGCGGCGGCTAATGAAAAACTGTTTTTT

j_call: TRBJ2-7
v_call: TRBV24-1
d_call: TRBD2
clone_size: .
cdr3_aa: CATSPRGSYEQYF
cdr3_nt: TGTGCCACCAGTCCGCGGGGGTCCTACGAGCAGTACTTC

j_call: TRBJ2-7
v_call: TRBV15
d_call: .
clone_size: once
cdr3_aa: CATSRGRGYYEQYF
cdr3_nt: TGTGCCACCAGCAGAGGTCGAGGTTACTACGAGCAGTACTTC

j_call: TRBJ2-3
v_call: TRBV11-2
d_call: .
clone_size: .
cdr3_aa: CASSSRGPSTDTQYF
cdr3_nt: TGTGCCAGCAGCTCCCGTGGGCCGAGCACAGATACGCAGTATTTT

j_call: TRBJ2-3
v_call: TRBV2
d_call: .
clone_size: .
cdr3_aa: CASSEYPLAGTQYF
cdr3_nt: TGTGCCAGCAGTGAATACCCCTTAGCAGGGACGCAGTATTTT

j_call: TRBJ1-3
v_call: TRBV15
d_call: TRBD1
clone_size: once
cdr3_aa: CATSRDPLSGQGASGNTIYF
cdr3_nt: TGTGCCACCAGCAGAGATCCCCTTTCTGGACAGGGGGCGTCTGGAAACACCATATATTTT

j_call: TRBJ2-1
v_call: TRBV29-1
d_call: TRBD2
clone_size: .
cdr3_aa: CSAAGLAGGPSYNEQFF
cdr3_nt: TGCAGCGCCGCGGGACTAGCGGGAGGGCCTTCCTACAATGAGCAGTTCTTC

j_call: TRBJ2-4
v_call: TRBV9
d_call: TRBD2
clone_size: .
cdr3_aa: CASSPGLAGGHIQYF
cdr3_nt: TGTGCCAGCAGTCCCGGACTAGCGGGAGGTCACATTCAGTACTTC